The clone carrying this TCR delta chain has a handful of counts. This entry is derived from a study of gamma-delta chains in newborns, infants, children. For the study at large: Innate gammadelta T cells reportedly expand polyclonally right after birth, driven by microbial exposure, per the title.

TCRdb used CATT to re-call clones from the reads. The sample gives several thousand delta-chain clones, around 3.4% of which show up once; roughly 17% is in the top ten. Germline CDR1 and CDR2: GEAIGNYY and EKD. This CDR3 has 21 residues. With 3 bases clipped from V and 0 bases from J, the junction kept 11 bases outside the gene matches. The J gene is TRDJ3, the V gene TRDV2; TRDD3 matches at 12 bases. Input material: blood. The TCR was taken from a child who was a newborn, infant or young child, either healthy, febrile or measles-vaccinated (not recorded which). The CDR3 protein is CACDSTTGGYRPSWDTRQMFF. For the CDR3, the DNA is TGTGCCTGTGACTCTACCACTGGGGGATACCGCCCCTCCTGGGACACCCGACAGATGTTTTTC.